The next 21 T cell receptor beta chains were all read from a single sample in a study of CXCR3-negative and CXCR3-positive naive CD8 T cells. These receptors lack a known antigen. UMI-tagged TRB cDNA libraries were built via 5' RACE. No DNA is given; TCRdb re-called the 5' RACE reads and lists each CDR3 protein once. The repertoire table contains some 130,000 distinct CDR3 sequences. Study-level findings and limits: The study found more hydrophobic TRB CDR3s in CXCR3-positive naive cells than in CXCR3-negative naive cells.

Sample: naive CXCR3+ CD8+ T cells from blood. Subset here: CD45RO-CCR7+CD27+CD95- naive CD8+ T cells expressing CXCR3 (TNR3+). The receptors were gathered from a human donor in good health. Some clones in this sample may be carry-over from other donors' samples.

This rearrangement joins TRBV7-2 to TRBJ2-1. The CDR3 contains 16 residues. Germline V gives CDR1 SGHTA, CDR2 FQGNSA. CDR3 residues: CASSLDLGRTYNEQFF.

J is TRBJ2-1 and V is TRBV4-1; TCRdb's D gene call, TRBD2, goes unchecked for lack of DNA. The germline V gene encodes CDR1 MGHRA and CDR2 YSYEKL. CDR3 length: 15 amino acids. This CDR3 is CAIGSGGRLYNEQFF.

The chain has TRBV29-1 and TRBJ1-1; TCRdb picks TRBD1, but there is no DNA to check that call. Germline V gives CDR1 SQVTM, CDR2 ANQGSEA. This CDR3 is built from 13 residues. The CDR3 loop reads CSGTGTLNTEAFF.

The CDR3 protein is CAISESRNTEAFF. The genes are TRBV10-3 and TRBJ1-1. The CDR3 length is 13 residues. Germline CDR1 reads ENHRY; CDR2 reads SYGVKD.

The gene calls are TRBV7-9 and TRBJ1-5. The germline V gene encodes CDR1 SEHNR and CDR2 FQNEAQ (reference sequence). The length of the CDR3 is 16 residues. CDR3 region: CASSRAGYDGDQPQHF.

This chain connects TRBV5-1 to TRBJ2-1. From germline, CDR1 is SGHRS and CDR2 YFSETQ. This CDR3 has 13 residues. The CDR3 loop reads CASSGAYNNEQFF.

CDR3 region: CASSSRTVSPLHF. This chain links TRBV13 with TRBJ1-6; checking the TCRdb D call of TRBD1 is not possible without DNA. There are 13 residues in the CDR3. CDR1 is PRHDT, CDR2 FYEKMQ, per germline (reference sequence).

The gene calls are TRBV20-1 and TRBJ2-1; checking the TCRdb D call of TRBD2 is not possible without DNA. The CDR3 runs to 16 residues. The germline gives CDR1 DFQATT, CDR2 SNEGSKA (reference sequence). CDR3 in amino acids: CSASLGGGAVYNEQFF.

The CDR3 spells CASSQRGGPEQFF. The V and J genes are TRBV4-1 and TRBJ2-1; the D call of TRBD2 rests on TCRdb alone, since no DNA is present to check it. Germline V gives CDR1 MGHRA, CDR2 YSYEKL. CDR3 size: 13 residues.

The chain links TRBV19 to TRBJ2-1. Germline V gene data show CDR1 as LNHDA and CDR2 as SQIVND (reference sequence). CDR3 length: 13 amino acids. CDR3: CASSIVGSTEQFF.

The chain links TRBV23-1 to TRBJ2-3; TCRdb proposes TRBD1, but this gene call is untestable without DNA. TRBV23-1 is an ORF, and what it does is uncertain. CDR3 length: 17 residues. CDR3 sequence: CASPWHVARERTGPVNF.

The CDR3 sequence: CASSWTGGPDTQYF. V and J are TRBV7-2 and TRBJ2-3; TCRdb indicates TRBD1, and absent DNA this call remains unverified. Germline V lookup: CDR1 SGHTA, CDR2 FQGNSA. The CDR3 covers 14 residues.

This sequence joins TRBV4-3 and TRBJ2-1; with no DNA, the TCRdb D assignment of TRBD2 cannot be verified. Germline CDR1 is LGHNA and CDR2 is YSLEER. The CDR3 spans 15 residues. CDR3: CASSQERGRVYEQFF.

The CDR3 region is CASSLLAGGLDEQFF. V gene TRBV27 combines with J gene TRBJ2-1; without DNA, the TCRdb call of TRBD2 cannot be checked. The germline gives CDR1 MNHEY, CDR2 SMNVEV (reference sequence). The CDR3 has 15 amino acids.

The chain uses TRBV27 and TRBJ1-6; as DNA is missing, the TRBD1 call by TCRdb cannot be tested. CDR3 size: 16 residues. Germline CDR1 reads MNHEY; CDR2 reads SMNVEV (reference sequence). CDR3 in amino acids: CASSLDQGLLSSPLHF.

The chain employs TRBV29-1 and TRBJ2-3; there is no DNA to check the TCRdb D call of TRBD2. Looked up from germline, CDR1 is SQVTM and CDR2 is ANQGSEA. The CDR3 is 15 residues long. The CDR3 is CSVESVAGVGDTQYF.

The CDR3 protein is CASSLLVWTEAFF. The V gene is TRBV28, the J gene TRBJ1-1. Germline V gives CDR1 MDHEN, CDR2 SYDVKM. CDR3 length: 13 amino acids. The full variable domain, rest sourced from reference TRBV28 and TRBJ1-1, is DVKVTQSSRYLVKRTGEKVFLECVQDMDHENMFWYRQDPGLGLRLIYFSYDVKMKEKGDIPEGYSVSREKKERFSLILESASTNQTSMYLCASSLLVWTEAFFGQGTRLTVV.

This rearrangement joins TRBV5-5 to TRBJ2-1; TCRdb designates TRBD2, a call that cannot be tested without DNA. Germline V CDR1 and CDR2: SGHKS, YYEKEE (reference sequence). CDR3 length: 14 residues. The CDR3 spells CASSLRRGHNEQFF. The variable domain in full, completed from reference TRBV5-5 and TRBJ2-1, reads DAGVTQSPTHLIKTRGQQVTLRCSPISGHKSVSWYQQVLGQGPQFIFQYYEKEERGRGNFPDRFSARQFPNYSSELNVNALLLGDSALYLCASSLRRGHNEQFFGPGTRLTVL.

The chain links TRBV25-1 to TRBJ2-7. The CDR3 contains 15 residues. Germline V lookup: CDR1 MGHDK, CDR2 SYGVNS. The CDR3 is CASSEGYKETYEQYF.

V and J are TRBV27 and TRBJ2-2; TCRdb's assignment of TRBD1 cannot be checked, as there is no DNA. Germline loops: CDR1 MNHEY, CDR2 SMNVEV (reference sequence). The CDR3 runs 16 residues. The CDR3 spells CASSLDAGPTTGELFF.

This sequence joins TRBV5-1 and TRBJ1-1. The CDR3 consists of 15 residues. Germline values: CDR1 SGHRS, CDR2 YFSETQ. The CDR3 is CASSLKLRGDTEAFF.